What follows are 29 T cell receptor beta chains derived from one specimen sequenced in a study of blood T cell repertoires in COVID-19. Only in-frame clones appear in the TCRdb table, and some are missing; sequencing was by immunoSEQ multiplex PCR. The table lists 140,000 or so clones, approximately 85% of them singletons. Sequencing input: peripheral blood. The receptors derive from a man aged 45-65 years with acute or convalescent COVID-19.

The chain is built from TRBV10-3 and TRBJ1-2; TRBD1 agrees at 7 bases. This CDR3 spans 15 amino acids. Germline V gene data show CDR1 as ENHRY and CDR2 as SYGVKD. V dropped 2 bases and J dropped 7; count of bases not matched to a gene: 10. The CDR3 spells CAISEPRQGAAGYTF. CDR3 nucleotide sequence: TGTGCCATCAGTGAGCCGAGACAGGGAGCGGCTGGCTACACCTTC.

The chain combines TRBV18 with TRBJ2-1; 10 bases agree with TRBD2. Germline CDR1 KGHSH, CDR2 LQKENI. Trimming cost V 4 bases and J 3 bases; bases outside gene matches: 3. This CDR3 is 15 amino acids long. The CDR3 DNA is TGTGCCAGCTCACTCGGACTAGCGGACTACAATGAGCAGTTCTTC. Translating gives CASSLGLADYNEQFF.

This rearrangement joins TRBV18 to TRBJ1-1, with D unresolved. The CDR3 is made up of 13 amino acids. The V end lost 3 bases, the J end lost 3 bases, and 8 bases lay between the germline ends. Germline V gives CDR1 KGHSH, CDR2 LQKENI. This CDR3 reads CASSPLRDTEAFF. CDR3 coding DNA: TGTGCCAGCTCACCCCTGCGGGACACTGAAGCTTTCTTT. Supplemented by reference TRBV18 and TRBJ1-1, the full variable domain reads NAGVMQNPRHLVRRRGQEARLRCSPMKGHSHVYWYRQLPEEGLKFMVYLQKENIIDESGMPKERFSAEFPKEGPSILRIQQVVRGDSAAYFCASSPLRDTEAFFGQGTRLTVV.

V usage is TRBV27 and J usage is TRBJ2-7, with 8 bases lining up with TRBD2. With 2 bases clipped from V and 4 bases from J, the junction kept 13 bases outside the gene matches. The CDR3 length is 17 residues. Looked up from germline, CDR1 is MNHEY and CDR2 is SMNVEV (reference sequence). CDR3 nucleotide sequence: TGTGCCAGCAGTTTAATCGGGGGGGCAGGGGCAGGGTACGAGCAGTACTTC. This encodes CASSLIGGAGAGYEQYF.

The chain carries TRBV9 and TRBJ1-2, with D hard to call. The V end lost 0 bases, the J end lost 2 bases, and 11 bases lay between the germline ends. The CDR3 is 15 residues long. Germline assignment: CDR1 SGDLS and CDR2 YYNGEE. The CDR3: CASSVASQNNYGYTF. The CDR3 nucleotides are TGTGCCAGCAGCGTAGCATCCCAGAACAACTATGGCTACACCTTC.

The gene calls are TRBV7-9 and TRBJ2-7, with a weak D call TRBD1 (6 bases). Germline V gives CDR1 SEHNR, CDR2 FQNEAQ (reference sequence). V was clipped by 3 bases and J by 5 bases, with 14 bases between them. CDR3 length: 14 residues. The CDR3 spells CASSLTGPSHEQYF. CDR3 sequence (DNA): TGTGCCAGCAGCTTGACAGGCCCGTCCCACGAGCAGTACTTC. Full variable domain (rest looked up from reference TRBV7-9 and TRBJ2-7): DTGVSQNPRHKITKRGQNVTFRCDPISEHNRLYWYRQTLGQGPEFLTYFQNEAQLEKSRLLSDRFSAERPKGSFSTLEIQRTEQGDSAMYLCASSLTGPSHEQYFGPGTRLTVT.

The chain is built from TRBV9 and TRBJ1-1; D not resolved. V was pared by 0 bases and J by 3 bases, with 9 bases between. The germline V gene encodes CDR1 SGDLS and CDR2 YYNGEE. This CDR3 contains 14 residues. The CDR3 loop is CASSVAGDDTEAFF. The CDR3 DNA reads TGTGCCAGCAGCGTAGCCGGGGATGACACTGAAGCTTTCTTT.

The rearrangement uses TRBV5-4 and TRBJ1-1; D is ambiguous. Germline-derived CDR1 and CDR2 are SGHNT and YYREEE (reference sequence). The CDR3 contains 13 residues. CDR3 sequence (DNA): TGTGCATACCAAGAGGAGTTGAACACTGAAGCTTTCTTT. This codes for CAYQEELNTEAFF.

The chain couples TRBV19 to TRBJ2-2; 11 nucleotides align to TRBD1. The CDR3 extends over 15 amino acids. Germline CDR1 is LNHDA and CDR2 is SQIVND (reference sequence). V gave up 8 bases and J gave up 7 bases; unmatched junction bases: 9. CDR3 in amino acids: CASRHGQGAVGELFF. In DNA form, the CDR3 reads TGTGCCAGTCGCCACGGACAGGGGGCTGTCGGGGAGCTGTTTTTT.

This chain links TRBV24-1 with TRBJ1-2; tentatively, D is TRBD1 (5 bases). The germline V and J ends were trimmed by 5 bases and 3 bases, with 15 bases remaining between them. CDR1 and CDR2 from the germline V gene are KGHDR and SFDVKD. The CDR3 has 15 amino acids. CDR3 sequence (DNA): TGTGCCACCAGTGTCACGGGGGAGAGGGACTATGGCTACACCTTC. This gives the protein CATSVTGERDYGYTF.

The gene calls are TRBV2 and TRBJ1-1; 8 bases match TRBD1. Germline lookup yields CDR1 SNHLY and CDR2 FYNNEI. The CDR3 runs to 13 residues. Trimming removed 5 bases from V and 3 bases from J; junction bases left unmatched: 2. CDR3 region: CASSNRGDTEAFF. Written as DNA, the CDR3 is TGTGCCAGCAGTAACAGGGGGGACACTGAAGCTTTCTTT.

This clone was seen only once. The rearrangement links TRBV6-5 to TRBJ2-7; 7 positions agree with TRBD1. J lost 2 bases, V lost 9 bases, and 7 bases had no gene match. From germline, CDR1 is MNHEY and CDR2 SVGAGI. CDR3 length: 13 amino acids. CDR3 sequence (DNA): TGTGCCAGTGGATCGGACAGGACCTACGAGCAGTACTTC. This codes for CASGSDRTYEQYF.

This clone was seen a single time. V is TRBV5-6 and J is TRBJ2-1, with 7 positions matching TRBD2. CDR3 length: 12 amino acids. Per the germline V gene, CDR1 is SGHDT and CDR2 is YYEEEE. V lost 2 bases to trimming and J lost 12 bases; unmatched junction nucleotides: 5. The DNA for the CDR3 is TGTGCCAGCAGCTTTCGGGAGGCAGGGCAGTTCTTC. It yields the protein CASSFREAGQFF.

The chain links TRBV9 to TRBJ2-7; weak D call: TRBD2 (6 bases). The CDR3 is 15 residues long. Deletions cut 0 bases from V and 1 base from J, with 11 bases between. CDR1 is SGDLS and CDR2 is YYNGEE in the germline V gene. The CDR3 nucleotides read TGTGCCAGCAGCGTAGGTGGGACTTTATCCTACGAGCAGTACTTC. This encodes CASSVGGTLSYEQYF. Variable domain in full (rest from reference TRBV9 and TRBJ2-7): DSGVTQTPKHLITATGQRVTLRCSPRSGDLSVYWYQQSLDQGLQFLIQYYNGEERAKGNILERFSAQQFPDLHSELNLSSLELGDSALYFCASSVGGTLSYEQYFGPGTRLTVT.

There are a few counts of this clone. This sequence joins TRBV12-5 and TRBJ2-2; 8 bases match TRBD1. Germline trimming cut 6 bases from V and 3 bases from J; bases unmatched to any gene: 6. Germline loops: CDR1 LGHNT, CDR2 FRNRAP. The CDR3 is 15 amino acids. The CDR3 reads CASGPGQGHTGELFF. The DNA for the CDR3 is TGTGCTAGTGGACCCGGACAGGGACACACCGGGGAGCTGTTTTTT.

This chain joins TRBV5-5 and TRBJ2-2, with 12 bases lining up with TRBD2. This CDR3 contains 19 residues. Germline V lookup: CDR1 SGHKS, CDR2 YYEKEE (reference sequence). The trim removed 4 bases at V and 4 bases at J, leaving 14 bases unmatched. The CDR3 region is CASSQRTSGALLGTGELFF. CDR3 DNA sequence: TGTGCCAGCAGCCAAAGGACTAGCGGGGCCCTTCTCGGCACCGGGGAGCTGTTTTTT.

This clone was counted once. The chain carries TRBV10-1 and TRBJ2-2; D is undetermined. The CDR3 runs 14 residues. Trimming stripped 0 bases from V and 1 base from J, with 3 bases between. The germline V gene encodes CDR1 WNHNN and CDR2 SYGVQD (reference sequence). The CDR3 reads CASSESLNTGELFF. CDR3 in DNA: TGCGCCAGCAGTGAGTCCCTGAACACCGGGGAGCTGTTTTTT.

The rearrangement links TRBV28 to TRBJ1-5, with a possible D match to TRBD1 (6 bases). CDR1 and CDR2 from the germline V gene are MDHEN and SYDVKM. The CDR3 runs 15 residues. Trimming took off 3 bases at V and 1 base at J, with 10 bases between the two ends. The CDR3 coding sequence is TGTGCCAGCAGTTTGGGGGGGCTGAGCAATCAGCCCCAGCATTTT. It encodes CASSLGGLSNQPQHF.

This chain joins TRBV7-3 and TRBJ2-1; D is unresolved. Trimming removed 1 base at V and 9 bases at J, with 13 bases between. This CDR3 region has 14 residues. Germline-derived CDR1 and CDR2 are SGHTA and FQGTGA. CDR3 loop: CASSLIGDTGEQFF. The CDR3 nucleotides read TGTGCCAGCAGCTTAATTGGAGATACCGGTGAGCAGTTCTTC.

The chain carries TRBV6-5 and TRBJ1-2; no clear D. The V and J ends lost 0 bases and 8 bases respectively, with 10 bases between them. There are 13 residues in the CDR3. The germline gives CDR1 MNHEY, CDR2 SVGAGI. CDR3 sequence: CASSYSHGKGYTF. The CDR3 bases are TGTGCCAGCAGTTACTCGCACGGGAAGGGCTACACCTTC.

The chain joins TRBV6-5 to TRBJ1-2, with TRBD1 matching over 10 bases. V shed 2 bases, J shed 1 base, and the junction held 4 bases outside the gene matches. This CDR3 contains 16 residues. Germline V gives CDR1 MNHEY, CDR2 SVGAGI. Here the CDR3 reads CASSYVRTGGNYGYTF. DNA for the CDR3: TGTGCCAGCAGTTACGTAAGGACAGGGGGTAACTATGGCTACACCTTC.

The chain employs TRBV21-1 and TRBJ1-1; the table's TRBD1 call for D was not verified on the DNA. TRBV21-1 is deemed a pseudogene. The CDR3 is 18 amino acids. For the CDR3, the DNA is TGTGCCAGCAGCACCCACGGACAGGGGGCCCGTCAATCGACTGAAGCTTTCTTT. Translated: CASSTHGQGARQSTEAFF.

This chain connects TRBV4-1 to TRBJ1-2; D remains ambiguous. The CDR3 is 15 residues long. V was shortened by 1 base and J by 2 bases, with 11 bases between the two germline ends. From germline, CDR1 is MGHRA and CDR2 YSYEKL. The CDR3 loop is CASSQAGNGNYGYTF. The CDR3 DNA sequence: TGCGCCAGCAGCCAAGCAGGAAATGGGAACTATGGCTACACCTTC.

This chain joins TRBV7-9 and TRBJ2-5, with TRBD2 matching over 8 bases. This CDR3 has 16 amino acids. V trimming: 5 bases; J trimming: 5 bases; junction bases outside the gene matches: 13. Looked up from germline, CDR1 is SEHNR and CDR2 is FQNEAQ (reference sequence). CDR3 sequence reads: CASSPKYGGAVETQYF. For the CDR3, the DNA is TGTGCCAGCAGCCCCAAATACGGGGGGGCCGTCGAGACCCAGTACTTC. The full variable domain, completed using reference TRBV7-9 and TRBJ2-5, is DTGVSQNPRHKITKRGQNVTFRCDPISEHNRLYWYRQTLGQGPEFLTYFQNEAQLEKSRLLSDRFSAERPKGSFSTLEIQRTEQGDSAMYLCASSPKYGGAVETQYFGPGTRLLVL.

This chain links TRBV18 with TRBJ1-1; no definite D call. Trimming removed 2 bases at V and 2 bases at J, with 21 bases between. This CDR3 comprises 18 residues. Germline CDR1 is KGHSH and CDR2 is LQKENI. CDR3 in DNA: TGTGCCAGCTCACCAAATTCGGCAGCTACTACCACCAACACTGAAGCTTTCTTT. It is translated as CASSPNSAATTTNTEAFF.

This clone turned up a few times. The chain uses TRBV29-1 and TRBJ1-2; TRBD1 matches 12 bases. Trimming took 7 bases from V and 5 from J; bases not matched to a gene: 5. The CDR3 runs 13 residues. Germline V gene sequence: CDR1 SQVTM, CDR2 ANQGSEA. In DNA, the CDR3 is TGCAGCGCCGAGGGACAGGGGGCTTATGGCTACACCTTC. Amino acids: CSAEGQGAYGYTF.

V is TRBV2 and J is TRBJ1-5; 7 bases are a match to TRBD1. Germline V CDR1 and CDR2: SNHLY, FYNNEI. V trimming: 5 bases; J trimming: 4 bases; junction bases outside the gene matches: 8. This CDR3 is built from 15 residues. CDR3 sequence (DNA): TGTGCCAGCAGTCTAATACAGGGGCGGAATCAGCCCCAGCATTTT. This translates into CASSLIQGRNQPQHF.

This clone has more than one count but fewer than ten. V is TRBV5-1 and J is TRBJ2-2; TRBD1 agrees at 7 bases. The J segment lost 4 bases and the V segment lost 0 bases, leaving 6 bases of the junction unmatched. This CDR3 has 16 residues. Looked up from germline, CDR1 is SGHRS and CDR2 is YFSETQ. The CDR3 reads CASSLATGKFTGELFF. In nucleotides, the CDR3 is TGCGCCAGCAGCTTGGCGACAGGGAAATTCACCGGGGAGCTGTTTTTT.

This clone showed up just a few times. V gene TRBV3-1 (or the pseudogene TRBV3-2) combines with J gene TRBJ1-5; D might be TRBD1 (5 bases). Between the trimmed V and J ends, which lost 5 bases and 0 bases, there was a span of 8 bases. Germline values: CDR1 LGHDT, CDR2 YNNKEL (reference sequence). The CDR3 contains 14 residues. CDR3: CASSSGNSNQPQHF. The DNA for the CDR3 is TGTGCCAGCAGCTCAGGGAATAGCAATCAGCCCCAGCATTTT.